These T cell receptor beta chains were read from a single sample in a study of shared clonotypes between healthy human individuals. Sequencing was performed with immunoSEQ multiplex PCR; in TCRdb, only in-frame clones are kept and a portion is missing. The repertoire includes 2,100,000 or so clones, around 95% of them detected once, and over 0.1% sits in the top ten. The sequencing sample was made of naive CD4+ T cells sorted from blood. The source is a young man in good health. The conserved cysteine and the conserved F or W are not part of the CDR3 here. The order of the fields is V gene, J gene, clone size, CDR3 protein. Rows give clone size only sometimes, using once, few, many, or a class for an expanded clone.

v_gene: TRBV5-5; j_gene: TRBJ2-1; abundance: NA; CDR3aa: ASSPDRGNSYNEQF
v_gene: TRBV5-1; j_gene: TRBJ1-2; abundance: NA; CDR3aa: ASSVEGNYGYT
v_gene: TRBV9; j_gene: TRBJ2-1; abundance: once; CDR3aa: ASSISGAWNEQF
v_gene: TRBV30; j_gene: TRBJ2-3; abundance: NA; CDR3aa: AWSVWAGSTDTQY
v_gene: TRBV2; j_gene: TRBJ1-1; abundance: NA; CDR3aa: ASSFAEGGTEAF
v_gene: TRBV7-6; j_gene: TRBJ2-5; abundance: NA; CDR3aa: ASSLLETQY
v_gene: TRBV30; j_gene: TRBJ2-3; abundance: NA; CDR3aa: ASLRGGLGTDTQY
v_gene: TRBV13; j_gene: TRBJ1-1; abundance: NA; CDR3aa: ASSPNRGVVNTEAF
v_gene: TRBV29-1; j_gene: TRBJ2-2; abundance: NA; CDR3aa: SVDYREGGTGELF
v_gene: TRBV5-4; j_gene: TRBJ2-1; abundance: NA; CDR3aa: ASSRGLDGLYEQF
v_gene: TRBV18; j_gene: TRBJ2-7; abundance: NA; CDR3aa: ASSPPTKEAYEQY
v_gene: TRBV5-1; j_gene: TRBJ1-1; abundance: NA; CDR3aa: ASSLDPGGLDTEAF
v_gene: TRBV2; j_gene: TRBJ1-1; abundance: NA; CDR3aa: ASSHRDSAPEAF
v_gene: TRBV15; j_gene: TRBJ2-5; abundance: NA; CDR3aa: ATSRDVFWGSGETQY
v_gene: TRBV14; j_gene: TRBJ2-1; abundance: NA; CDR3aa: ASSQPDRNEQF
v_gene: TRBV2; j_gene: TRBJ1-1; abundance: NA; CDR3aa: ASSEGMQALNTEAF
v_gene: TRBV7-2; j_gene: TRBJ2-2; abundance: NA; CDR3aa: ASSPRRALTTGELF
v_gene: TRBV7-6; j_gene: TRBJ2-2; abundance: NA; CDR3aa: ASSLYGGSTNTGELF
v_gene: TRBV7-9; j_gene: TRBJ2-3; abundance: NA; CDR3aa: ASSFGGGGDTQY
v_gene: TRBV9; j_gene: TRBJ1-6; abundance: NA; CDR3aa: ASSARSSYNSPLH